This T cell receptor (beta chain) appears in the sequencing data of a study of T-cell reconstitution after alpha-beta-depleted transplantation in children. Study observations and caveats: T-cell counts and diversity at one year post-transplant came mainly from newly produced T cells. Expanded clones from the graft, numbering several hundred, reportedly supplied alpha-beta T cells about two months after transplant. Some patients owed their high day-60 TCRbeta diversity to surviving recipient T cells and thymic progenitors.

This clonotype came up many times. The antigen is unknown. This CDR3 spans 16 amino acids. The V and J ends lost 5 bases and 2 bases respectively, with 13 bases between them. Per germline, CDR1 SGHTA and CDR2 FQGNSA. Molecular barcoding with unique molecular identifiers was used for the TCRbeta library. TCRdb re-called the PCR reads with MiXCR, one entry per CDR3 protein. The table has some 550,000 distinct CDR3 sequences, 20% to 25% seen once; the top ten hold around 14%. Material: PBMCs, mostly from graft donor cells, obtained 360 days after TCRalphabeta/CD19-depleted stem cell transplant. The clonotype comes from a boy in the first two years of life who had a stem cell transplant for acute myeloid leukemia, so the T cells may come from the graft donor. This sequence joins TRBV7-2 and TRBJ2-6; possibly TRBD1 or TRBD2 for D (7 bases each). The CDR3 loop is CASSEQGRAGANVLTF. The CDR3 bases are TGTGCCAGCAGCGAACAGGGGAGGGCTGGGGCCAACGTCCTGACTTTC.